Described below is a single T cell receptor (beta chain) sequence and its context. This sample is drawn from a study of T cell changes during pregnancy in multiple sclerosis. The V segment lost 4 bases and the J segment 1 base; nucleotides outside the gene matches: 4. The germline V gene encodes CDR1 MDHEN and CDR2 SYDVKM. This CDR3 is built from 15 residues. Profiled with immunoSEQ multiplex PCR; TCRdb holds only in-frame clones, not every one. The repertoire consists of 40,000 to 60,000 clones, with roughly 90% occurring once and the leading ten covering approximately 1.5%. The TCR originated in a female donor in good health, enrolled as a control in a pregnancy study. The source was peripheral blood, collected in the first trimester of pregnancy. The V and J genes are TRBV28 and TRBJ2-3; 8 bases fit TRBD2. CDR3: CASSSGLAGTDTQYF. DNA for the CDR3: TGTGCCAGCAGTTCCGGACTAGCCGGCACAGATACGCAGTATTTT.